This T cell receptor (beta chain) was identified during a study of cytomegalovirus exposure and HLA in healthy donors. Study information: As released early, the data held 70 million to 100 million unique TCRs from HLA-typed donors. Genotyping showed roughly 86% of 300 to 450 donors falling in the Caucasian-associated ancestry cluster.

A word on this clone: Its antigen remains unidentified.

PCR used 60 Vbeta primers and 13 Jbeta primers. Libraries were prepared by immunoSEQ multiplex PCR; TCRdb keeps only in-frame clonotypes and omits some of them. The top ten hold less than 2% of the sample, which has about 210,000 clones, over 75% seen once. General study points: Cytomegalovirus association was listed for 170 or so TCR beta chains.

The CDR3 contains 11 residues. Germline lookup yields CDR1 SGHTA and CDR2 FQGTGA. The clonotype originates from a male donor in good health and CMV-seronegative. The sample taken for sequencing was PBMCs. The chain combines TRBV7-3 with TRBJ2-5; weak D call: TRBD1 (5 bases). Matching the DNA end better, TRBJ2-7 makes the J call doubtful. In DNA form, the CDR3 reads TGTGCCAGCAGTCCAGGGTACGAGCAGTACTTC. It translates to CASSPGYEQYF.